The 19 T cell receptor beta chains given below trace back to one sample, sequenced in a study of blood T cell repertoires in COVID-19. Assay: immunoSEQ multiplex PCR; the TCRdb copy retains only in-frame clones and omits some. Here the sample spans 200,000 to 300,000 clones, about 87% being singletons. The sequenced sample was PBMCs or T cells enriched from blood (not recorded which). Every receptor here comes from a woman aged 35 to 49 with acute COVID-19.

The rearrangement links TRBV2 to TRBJ1-3, with 10 nucleotides matching TRBD1. Per the germline V gene, CDR1 is SNHLY and CDR2 is FYNNEI. V was clipped by 6 bases and J by 5 bases; unmatched bases: 13. CDR3 length: 17 amino acids. The CDR3 loop reads CASRAPPGTGDRNTIYF. The CDR3 DNA reads as TGTGCCAGCAGAGCCCCGCCCGGGACAGGGGATCGAAACACCATATATTTT.

The chain joins TRBV4-2 to TRBJ2-2; TRBD1 might be the D (6 bases). Germline loops: CDR1 LGHNA, CDR2 YNFKEQ. Trimming took off 0 bases at V and 13 bases at J, with 12 bases between the two ends. CDR3 length equals 13 residues. As DNA, the CDR3 is TGTGCCAGCAGCCAAGATCGAGGGGGATGGCTGTTTTTT. Translation: CASSQDRGGWLFF.

As DNA, the CDR3 is TGTGCCAGCAGCAAATTTAAGGGACAGGGGTTTACGGCAACTAATGAAAAACTGTTTTTT. This gives the protein CASSKFKGQGFTATNEKLFF. This rearrangement joins TRBV21-1 to TRBJ1-4; the table assigns TRBD1, which was not confirmed against the DNA. TRBV21-1 is a pseudogene locus. The CDR3 totals 20 residues.

This rearrangement joins TRBV29-1 to TRBJ1-1, with 8 bases identical to TRBD1. The junction had 4 bases not matched to a gene; V was cut back by 5 bases and J by 5 bases. CDR3 length: 12 amino acids. Germline CDR1 is SQVTM and CDR2 is ANQGSEA. CDR3 sequence: CSVRQGQTEAFF. The CDR3 DNA is TGCAGCGTTCGACAGGGGCAGACTGAAGCTTTCTTT.

This chain links TRBV11-2 with TRBJ2-1, with 10 bases that match TRBD2. The CDR3 contains 14 residues. In germline, CDR1 is SGHAT, CDR2 FQNNGV. V shed 0 bases, J shed 15 bases, and the junction held 8 bases outside the gene matches. The CDR3 coding sequence is TGTGCCAGCAGCTTAGAGGTACTAGCGGGGCCTTGGTTCTTC. Translated, it gives CASSLEVLAGPWFF.

The chain is built from TRBV9 and TRBJ2-7; 10 positions match TRBD1. The CDR3 is 15 amino acids. The germline V gene encodes CDR1 SGDLS and CDR2 YYNGEE. The V segment lost 3 bases and the J segment 1 base; nucleotides outside the gene matches: 4. The CDR3 nucleotides are TGTGCCAGCAGCGCCGGGACAGGGGCATCCTACGAGCAGTACTTC. As protein: CASSAGTGASYEQYF.

The J gene is TRBJ1-2, the V gene TRBV15; no definite D call. The germline V gene has CDR1 LNHNV and CDR2 YYDKDF (reference sequence). This CDR3 comprises 12 residues. V lost 4 bases and J lost 2, with 5 bases in between. CDR3 sequence reads: CATSISNYGYTF. CDR3 nucleotides: TGTGCCACCAGCATTAGCAACTATGGCTACACCTTC.

Only one count was recorded for this clone. V and J are TRBV19 and TRBJ1-2; no reliable D call. The V end lost 5 bases, the J end lost 4 bases, and 14 bases lay between the germline ends. CDR1 and CDR2 from the germline V gene are LNHDA and SQIVND (reference sequence). CDR3 length: 14 amino acids. The CDR3 sequence: CASSSSGLAYGYTF. CDR3 DNA sequence: TGTGCCAGTAGTTCTTCGGGGTTGGCCTATGGCTACACCTTC.

The V and J genes are TRBV29-1 and TRBJ1-2; D may be TRBD1 (5 bases). CDR3 length: 12 amino acids. V dropped 4 bases and J dropped 9 bases, with 15 bases sitting between them. The germline CDR1 and CDR2 sequences are SQVTM and ANQGSEA. CDR3 sequence reads: CSVVLGGDSYTF. CDR3 coding DNA: TGCAGCGTTGTTTTGGGGGGGGATAGCTACACCTTC. The full variable domain, rest sourced from reference TRBV29-1 and TRBJ1-2, is SAVISQKPSRDICQRGTSLTIQCQVDSQVTMMFWYRQQPGQSLTLIATANQGSEATYESGFVIDKFPISRPNLTFSTLTVSNMSPEDSSIYLCSVVLGGDSYTFGSGTRLTVV.

The genes are TRBV19 and TRBJ1-3, with 11 bases matching TRBD1. Looked up from germline, CDR1 is LNHDA and CDR2 is SQIVND (reference sequence). The CDR3 runs to 17 residues. Trimming cost V 5 bases and J 0 bases; bases outside gene matches: 6. CDR3 in amino acids: CASSPRDRGSSGNTIYF. Here the CDR3 DNA reads TGTGCCAGTAGTCCTAGGGACAGGGGGAGCTCTGGAAACACCATATATTTT.

The rearrangement joins TRBV18 to TRBJ2-1; no reliable D call. This CDR3 has 14 residues. Trimming took 3 bases from V and 2 from J, leaving 8 bases between them. The germline CDR1 and CDR2 sequences are KGHSH and LQKENI. CDR3 amino acids: CASSPLDTYNEQFF. CDR3 in DNA: TGTGCCAGCTCACCTTTAGATACCTACAATGAGCAGTTCTTC.

This chain connects TRBV7-8 to TRBJ1-1, with a possible D match to TRBD1 (6 bases). Per the germline V gene, CDR1 is SGHVS and CDR2 is FQNEAQ. Trimming left V 0 bases short and J 8 bases short, with 19 bases between. This CDR3 is 16 amino acids long. The CDR3 here is CASSLAADRLRNEAFF. Written as DNA, the CDR3 is TGTGCCAGCAGCTTAGCCGCAGACAGGTTGAGGAACGAAGCTTTCTTT.

The rearrangement joins TRBV6-5 to TRBJ1-6; maybe TRBD1 (6 bases). V was clipped by 4 bases and J by 7 bases, with 14 bases between them. The CDR3 covers 15 residues. CDR1 MNHEY and CDR2 SVGAGI come from the germline V gene. CDR3 loop: CASSSRLTGNSPLHF. In DNA form, the CDR3 reads TGTGCCAGCAGTTCTCGTCTGACAGGCAATTCACCCCTCCACTTT.

The V call is TRBV12-3 or TRBV12-4, the J call TRBJ1-1; D call uncertain. Between the trimmed V and J ends, which lost 3 bases and 7 bases, there was a span of 6 bases. The CDR3 is 11 amino acids. Here the CDR3 DNA reads TGTGCCAGCAGTTTGGCTTATGAAGCTTTCTTT. Protein sequence: CASSLAYEAFF.

The chain couples TRBV6-5 to TRBJ1-2; 7 bases line up with TRBD1. CDR1 and CDR2 from the germline V gene are MNHEY and SVGAGI. V lost 0 bases to trimming and J lost 5 bases; unmatched junction nucleotides: 6. The CDR3 extends over 15 amino acids. Written as DNA, the CDR3 is TGTGCCAGCAGTTACTCGCCAGGGGGTCCATATGGCTACACCTTC. It specifies CASSYSPGGPYGYTF.

The chain has TRBV6-5 and TRBJ2-7; unclear D gene. V was shortened by 0 bases and J by 0 bases, with 6 bases between the two germline ends. CDR1 MNHEY and CDR2 SVGAGI come from the germline V gene. The CDR3 is 14 amino acids. CDR3: CASSYSYSSYEQYV. The CDR3 nucleotides are TGTGCCAGCAGTTACTCATACAGCTCCTACGAGCAGTACGTC.

For the CDR3, the DNA is TGTGCCAGCAGTAAGAGCAGGCAAGAGACCCAGTACTTC. Amino acid sequence: CASSKSRQETQYF. This rearrangement joins TRBV12-3 or TRBV12-4 to TRBJ2-5; D is uncertain. V lost 5 bases to trimming and J lost 2 bases, with 9 bases between them. There are 13 residues in the CDR3.

As for this clone: The same CDR3 arises from other DNA sequences in this sample as well. The chain employs TRBV29-1 and TRBJ1-2; D might be TRBD1 (6 bases). Per the germline V gene, CDR1 is SQVTM and CDR2 is ANQGSEA. Trimming took 3 bases from V and 4 from J, leaving 9 bases between them. The CDR3 extends over 12 amino acids. The CDR3 sequence: CSVDRGTYGYTF. For the CDR3, the DNA is TGCAGCGTTGATAGGGGGACCTATGGCTACACCTTC.

The chain uses TRBV27 and TRBJ2-1; the match to TRBD1 covers 10 bases. The CDR3 sequence is 17 residues long. CDR1 and CDR2 from the germline V gene are MNHEY and SMNVEV (reference sequence). V lost 7 bases and J lost 7; bases outside the gene matches: 16. CDR3 residues: CASNPLGGTGEGNEQFF. The CDR3 nucleotides read TGTGCCAGCAACCCCCTCGGAGGGACAGGGGAGGGGAATGAGCAGTTCTTC.